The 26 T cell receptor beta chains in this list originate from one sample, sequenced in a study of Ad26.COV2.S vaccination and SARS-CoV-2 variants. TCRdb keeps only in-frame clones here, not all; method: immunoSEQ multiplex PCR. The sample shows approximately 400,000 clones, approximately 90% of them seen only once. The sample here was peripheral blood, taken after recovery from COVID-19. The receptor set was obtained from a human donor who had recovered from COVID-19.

CDR3 sequence: CASGTSGGSGANVLTF. In DNA, the CDR3 is TGTGCCAGTGGGACTAGCGGGGGCTCTGGGGCCAACGTCCTGACTTTC. The rearrangement uses TRBV19 and TRBJ2-6; TRBD2 matches at 14 bases. V was pared by 8 bases and J by 0 bases, with 0 bases of the junction left unmatched. The germline gives CDR1 LNHDA, CDR2 SQIVND (reference sequence). The CDR3 sequence is 16 residues long.

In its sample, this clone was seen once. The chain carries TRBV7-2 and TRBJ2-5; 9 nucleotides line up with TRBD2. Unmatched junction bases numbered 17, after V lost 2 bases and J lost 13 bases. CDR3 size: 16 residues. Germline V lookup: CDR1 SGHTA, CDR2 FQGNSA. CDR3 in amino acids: CASSLRARGGASPRYF. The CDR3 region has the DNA TGTGCCAGCAGCTTACGGGCACGCGGGGGGGCCTCCCCGAGGTACTTC.

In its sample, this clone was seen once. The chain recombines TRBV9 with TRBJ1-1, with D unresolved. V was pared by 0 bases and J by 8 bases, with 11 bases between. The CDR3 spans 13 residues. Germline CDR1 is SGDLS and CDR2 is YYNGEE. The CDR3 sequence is CASSVGWAAEAFF. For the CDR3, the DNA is TGTGCCAGCAGCGTAGGGTGGGCAGCAGAAGCTTTCTTT. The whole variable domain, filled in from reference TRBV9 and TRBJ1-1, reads DSGVTQTPKHLITATGQRVTLRCSPRSGDLSVYWYQQSLDQGLQFLIQYYNGEERAKGNILERFSAQQFPDLHSELNLSSLELGDSALYFCASSVGWAAEAFFGQGTRLTVV.

CDR3 coding DNA: TGTGCCAGTAGTCCAGGAGGGTGGGGCACTGAAGCTTTCTTT. Its translation is CASSPGGWGTEAFF. V usage is TRBV19 and J usage is TRBJ1-1, with unresolved D. With 5 bases removed from V and 4 bases from J, the gap between germline ends came to 14 bases. The CDR3 runs to 14 residues. The germline V gene encodes CDR1 LNHDA and CDR2 SQIVND (reference sequence).

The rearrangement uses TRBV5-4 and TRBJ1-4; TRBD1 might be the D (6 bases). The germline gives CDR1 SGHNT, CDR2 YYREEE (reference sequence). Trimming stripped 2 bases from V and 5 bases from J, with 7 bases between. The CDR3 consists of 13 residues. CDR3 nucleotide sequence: TGTGCCAGCAGCTTTGGACAGAATGAAAAACTGTTTTTT. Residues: CASSFGQNEKLFF.

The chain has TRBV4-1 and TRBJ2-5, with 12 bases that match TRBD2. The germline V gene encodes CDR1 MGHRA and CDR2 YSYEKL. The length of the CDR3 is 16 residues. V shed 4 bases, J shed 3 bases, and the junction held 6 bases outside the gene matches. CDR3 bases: TGCGCCAGCAGCCCCGGACTAGCGGGACCCGAAGAGACCCAGTACTTC. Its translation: CASSPGLAGPEETQYF.

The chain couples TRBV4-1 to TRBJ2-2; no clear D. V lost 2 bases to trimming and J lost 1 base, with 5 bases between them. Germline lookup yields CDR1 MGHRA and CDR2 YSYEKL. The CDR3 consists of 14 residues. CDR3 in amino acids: CASSQSLNTGELFF. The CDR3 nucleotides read TGCGCCAGCAGCCAATCCCTGAACACCGGGGAGCTGTTTTTT.

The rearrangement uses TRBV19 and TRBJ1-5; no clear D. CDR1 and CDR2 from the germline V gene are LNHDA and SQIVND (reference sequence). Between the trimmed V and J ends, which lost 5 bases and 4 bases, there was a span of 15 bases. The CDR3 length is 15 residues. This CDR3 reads CASSFAAGPNQPQHF. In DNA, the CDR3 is TGTGCCAGTAGTTTTGCGGCAGGCCCGAATCAGCCCCAGCATTTT.

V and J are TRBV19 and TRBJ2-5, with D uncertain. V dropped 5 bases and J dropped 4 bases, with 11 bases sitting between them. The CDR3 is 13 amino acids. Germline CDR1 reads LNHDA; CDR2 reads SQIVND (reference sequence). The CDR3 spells CASSDRPLETQYF. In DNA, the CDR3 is TGTGCCAGTAGTGATCGACCGTTAGAGACCCAGTACTTC.

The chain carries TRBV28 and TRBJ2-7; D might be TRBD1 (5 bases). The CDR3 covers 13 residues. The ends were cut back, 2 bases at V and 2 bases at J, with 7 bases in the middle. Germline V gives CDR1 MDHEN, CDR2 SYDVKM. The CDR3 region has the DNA TGTGCCAGCAGTTTAACAGGAACCTACGAGCAGTACTTC. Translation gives CASSLTGTYEQYF.

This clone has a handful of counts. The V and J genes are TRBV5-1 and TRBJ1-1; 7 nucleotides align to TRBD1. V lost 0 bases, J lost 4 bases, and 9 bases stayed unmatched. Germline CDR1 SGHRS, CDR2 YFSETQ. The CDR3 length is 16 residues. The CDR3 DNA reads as TGCGCCAGCAGCTTGGTCCAGGGGGGACCAGGCACTGAAGCTTTCTTT. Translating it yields CASSLVQGGPGTEAFF.

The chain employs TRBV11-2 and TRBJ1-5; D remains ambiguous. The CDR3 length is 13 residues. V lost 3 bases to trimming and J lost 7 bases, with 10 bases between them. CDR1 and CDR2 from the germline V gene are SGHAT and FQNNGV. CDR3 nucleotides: TGTGCCAGCAGCTTGGGTTTGGAACAGCCCCAGCATTTT. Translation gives CASSLGLEQPQHF.

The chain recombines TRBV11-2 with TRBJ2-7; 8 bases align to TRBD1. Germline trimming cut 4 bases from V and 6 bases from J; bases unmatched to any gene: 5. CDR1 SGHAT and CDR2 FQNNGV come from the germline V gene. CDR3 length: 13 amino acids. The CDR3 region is CASSSRTGSEQYF. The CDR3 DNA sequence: TGTGCCAGCAGCTCCCGGACAGGGAGCGAGCAGTACTTC.

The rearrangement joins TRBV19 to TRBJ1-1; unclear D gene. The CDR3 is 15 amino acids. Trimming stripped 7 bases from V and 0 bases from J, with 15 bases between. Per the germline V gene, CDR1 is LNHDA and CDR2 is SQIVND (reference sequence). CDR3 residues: CASKERLQLNTEAFF. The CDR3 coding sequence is TGTGCCAGTAAGGAAAGACTACAATTGAACACTGAAGCTTTCTTT.

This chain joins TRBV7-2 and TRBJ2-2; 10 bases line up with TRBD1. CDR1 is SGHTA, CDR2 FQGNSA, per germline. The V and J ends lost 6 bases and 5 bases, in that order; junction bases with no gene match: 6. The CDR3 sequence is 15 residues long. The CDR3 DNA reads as TGTGCCAGCAGGTCCGGGACAGGGGTTACCGGGGAGCTGTTTTTT. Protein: CASRSGTGVTGELFF. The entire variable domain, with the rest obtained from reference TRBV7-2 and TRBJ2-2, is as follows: GAGVSQSPSNKVTEKGKDVELRCDPISGHTALYWYRQSLGQGLEFLIYFQGNSAPDKSGLPSDRFSAERTGGSVSTLTIQRTQQEDSAVYLCASRSGTGVTGELFFGEGSRLTVL.

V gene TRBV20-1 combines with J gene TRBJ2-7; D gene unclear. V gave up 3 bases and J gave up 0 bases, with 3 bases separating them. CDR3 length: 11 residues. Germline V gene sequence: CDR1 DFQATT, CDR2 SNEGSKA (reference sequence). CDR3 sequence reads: CSASDSYEQYF. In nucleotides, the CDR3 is TGCAGTGCTAGCGACTCCTACGAGCAGTACTTC.

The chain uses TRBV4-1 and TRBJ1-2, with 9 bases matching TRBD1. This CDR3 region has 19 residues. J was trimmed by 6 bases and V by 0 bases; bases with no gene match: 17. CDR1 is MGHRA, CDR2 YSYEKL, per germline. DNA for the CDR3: TGCGCCAGCAGCCAAGAGCCCTTTAAGGACAGGGGCGTAGTAAATGGCTACACCTTC. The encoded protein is CASSQEPFKDRGVVNGYTF.

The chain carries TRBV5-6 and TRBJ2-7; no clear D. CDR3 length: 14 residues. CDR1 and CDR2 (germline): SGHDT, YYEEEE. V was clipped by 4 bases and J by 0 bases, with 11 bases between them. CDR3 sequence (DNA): TGTGCCAGCAGCCTGGGGTCCTACTCCTACGAGCAGTACTTC. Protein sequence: CASSLGSYSYEQYF.

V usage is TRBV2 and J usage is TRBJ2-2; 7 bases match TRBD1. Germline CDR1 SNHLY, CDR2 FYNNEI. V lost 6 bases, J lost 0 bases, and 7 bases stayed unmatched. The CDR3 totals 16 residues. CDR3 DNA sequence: TGTGCCAGCAGCTTACAGGGGACCTCGAACACCGGGGAGCTGTTTTTT. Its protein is CASSLQGTSNTGELFF.

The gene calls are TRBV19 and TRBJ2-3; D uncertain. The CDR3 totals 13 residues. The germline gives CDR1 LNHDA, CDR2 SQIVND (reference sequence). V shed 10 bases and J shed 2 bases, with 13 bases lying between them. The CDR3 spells CATRPGYTDTQYF. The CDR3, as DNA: TGTGCCACCCGCCCGGGCTACACAGATACGCAGTATTTT.

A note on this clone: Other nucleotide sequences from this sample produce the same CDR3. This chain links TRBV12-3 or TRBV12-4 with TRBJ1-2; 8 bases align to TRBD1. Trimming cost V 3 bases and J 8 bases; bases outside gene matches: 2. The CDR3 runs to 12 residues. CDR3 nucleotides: TGTGCCAGCAGTTTTACAGGGGGAGGCTACACCTTC. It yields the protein CASSFTGGGYTF.

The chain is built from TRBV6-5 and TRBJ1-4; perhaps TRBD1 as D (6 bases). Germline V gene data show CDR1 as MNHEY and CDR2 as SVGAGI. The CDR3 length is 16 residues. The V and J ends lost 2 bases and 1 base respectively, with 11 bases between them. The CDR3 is CASSYRGGGTNEKLFF. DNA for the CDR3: TGTGCCAGCAGTTACCGGGGAGGGGGAACTAATGAAAAACTGTTTTTT.

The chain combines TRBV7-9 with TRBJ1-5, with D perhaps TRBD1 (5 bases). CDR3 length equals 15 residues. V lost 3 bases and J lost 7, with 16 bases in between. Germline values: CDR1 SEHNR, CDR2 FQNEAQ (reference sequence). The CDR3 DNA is TGTGCCAGCAGCTTTAGCTCAGGGTCGGGGCAGCCCCAGCATTTT. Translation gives CASSFSSGSGQPQHF.

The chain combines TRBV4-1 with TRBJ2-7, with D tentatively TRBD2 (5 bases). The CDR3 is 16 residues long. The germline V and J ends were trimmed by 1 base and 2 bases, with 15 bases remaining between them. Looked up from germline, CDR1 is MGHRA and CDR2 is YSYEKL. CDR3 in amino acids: CASSQGQAYGAYEQYF. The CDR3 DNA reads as TGCGCCAGCAGCCAAGGTCAGGCCTACGGGGCCTACGAGCAGTACTTC.

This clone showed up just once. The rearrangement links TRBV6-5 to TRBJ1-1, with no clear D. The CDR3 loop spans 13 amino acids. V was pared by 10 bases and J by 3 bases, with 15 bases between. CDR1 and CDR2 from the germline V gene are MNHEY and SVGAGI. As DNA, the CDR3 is TGTGCCACACGGGAGACGATCGACACTGAAGCTTTCTTT. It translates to CATRETIDTEAFF.

The CDR3 protein is CASSTLYAFF. The CDR3 DNA sequence: TGTGCCAGCAGTACCCTGTATGCTTTCTTT. The rearrangement uses TRBV6-5 and TRBJ1-1; D gene ambiguous. V dropped 5 bases and J dropped 11 bases, with 9 bases sitting between them. The CDR3 loop spans 10 amino acids. CDR1 is MNHEY and CDR2 is SVGAGI in the germline V gene.